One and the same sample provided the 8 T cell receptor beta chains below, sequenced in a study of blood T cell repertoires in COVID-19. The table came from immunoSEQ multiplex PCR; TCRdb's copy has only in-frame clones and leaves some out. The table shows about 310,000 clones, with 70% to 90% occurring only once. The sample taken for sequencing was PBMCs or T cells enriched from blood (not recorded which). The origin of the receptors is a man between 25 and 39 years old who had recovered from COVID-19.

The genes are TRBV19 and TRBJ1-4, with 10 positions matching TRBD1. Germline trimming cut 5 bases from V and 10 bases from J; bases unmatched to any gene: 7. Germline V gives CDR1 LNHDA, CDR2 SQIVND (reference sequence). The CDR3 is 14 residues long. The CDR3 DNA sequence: TGTGCCAGTAGTGACGGGACAGGGGTAGGAAAACTGTTTTTT. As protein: CASSDGTGVGKLFF.

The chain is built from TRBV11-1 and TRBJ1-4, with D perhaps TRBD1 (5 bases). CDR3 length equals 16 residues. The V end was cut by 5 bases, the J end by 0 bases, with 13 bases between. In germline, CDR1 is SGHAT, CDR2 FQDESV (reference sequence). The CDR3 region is CASSRRGGTTNEKLFF. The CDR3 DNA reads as TGTGCCAGCAGCCGAAGGGGTGGTACAACTAATGAAAAACTGTTTTTT.

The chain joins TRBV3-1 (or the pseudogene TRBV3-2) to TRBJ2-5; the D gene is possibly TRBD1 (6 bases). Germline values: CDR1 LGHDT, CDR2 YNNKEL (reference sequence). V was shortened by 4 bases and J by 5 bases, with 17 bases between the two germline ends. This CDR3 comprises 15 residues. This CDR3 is CASSRPLQGSETQYF. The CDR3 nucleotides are TGTGCCAGCAGCCGCCCCTTACAGGGTTCGGAGACCCAGTACTTC.

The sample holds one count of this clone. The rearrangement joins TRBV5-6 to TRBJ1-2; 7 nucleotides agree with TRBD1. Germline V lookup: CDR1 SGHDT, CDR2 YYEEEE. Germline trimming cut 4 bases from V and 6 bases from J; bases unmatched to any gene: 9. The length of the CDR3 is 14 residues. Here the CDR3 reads CASSPKDRSNGYTF. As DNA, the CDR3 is TGTGCCAGCAGCCCGAAGGACAGGTCGAATGGCTACACCTTC.

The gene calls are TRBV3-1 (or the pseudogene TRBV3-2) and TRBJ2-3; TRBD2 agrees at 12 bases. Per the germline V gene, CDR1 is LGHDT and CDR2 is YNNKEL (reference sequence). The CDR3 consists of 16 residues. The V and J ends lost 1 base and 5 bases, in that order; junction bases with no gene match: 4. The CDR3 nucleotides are TGTGCCAGCAGCCAAGCTAGCGGGGGGGCTGGAGATACGCAGTATTTT. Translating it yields CASSQASGGAGDTQYF.

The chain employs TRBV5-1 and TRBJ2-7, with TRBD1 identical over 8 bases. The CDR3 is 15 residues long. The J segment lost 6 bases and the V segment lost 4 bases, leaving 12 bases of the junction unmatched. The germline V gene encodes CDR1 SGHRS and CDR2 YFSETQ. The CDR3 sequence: CASSPLLIQGVEQYF. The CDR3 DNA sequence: TGCGCCAGCAGCCCTCTCCTTATACAGGGGGTCGAGCAGTACTTC.

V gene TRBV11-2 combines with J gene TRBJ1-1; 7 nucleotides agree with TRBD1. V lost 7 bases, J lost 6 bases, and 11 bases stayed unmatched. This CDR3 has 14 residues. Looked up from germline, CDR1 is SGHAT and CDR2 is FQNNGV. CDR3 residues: CASTQFETGPEAFF. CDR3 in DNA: TGTGCCAGCACCCAGTTCGAGACAGGGCCTGAAGCTTTCTTT. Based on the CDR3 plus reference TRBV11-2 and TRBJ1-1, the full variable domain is EAGVAQSPRYKIIEKRQSVAFWCNPISGHATLYWYQQILGQGPKLLIQFQNNGVVDDSQLPKDRFSAERLKGVDSTLKIQPAKLEDSAVYLCASTQFETGPEAFFGQGTRLTVV.

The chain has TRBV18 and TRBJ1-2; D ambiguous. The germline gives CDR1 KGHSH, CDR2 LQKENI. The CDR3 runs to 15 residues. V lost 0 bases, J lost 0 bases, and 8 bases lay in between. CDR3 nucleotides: TGTGCCAGCTCACCACCGAGGGTAGCTAACTATGGCTACACCTTC. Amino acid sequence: CASSPPRVANYGYTF.